The subject of this entry is one TCR beta chain. No antigen is known for it. No much larger clone is present one base from it, and per-base qualities are unavailable. The data are from a study of cytomegalovirus exposure and HLA in healthy donors (dated by TCRdb to about 2017). Turning to the overall study: A later analysis indicated that the 90 to 150 validation repertoires were generated on the platform also employed for the approximately 690 repertoires of the first cohort. The aim of the study was to test whether cataloging public T cell receptors could identify signatures of past pathogen exposure. In addition to the first cohort of 650 to 800 subjects, a separate validation cohort of 120 different subjects was used. High-throughput TCR immunosequencing, statistical association of individual TCRs with disease status, and machine learning were combined to predict cytomegalovirus infection status. What the work shows at the level of the full study, not this receptor alone: Cytomegalovirus status was reported to be diagnosed by the classifier with high specificity and sensitivity in both the original and validation cohorts. A later analysis found that TCRs clustered in the first cohort also tended to co-occur in the 120 validation repertoires, with 90% to 95% of cluster scores above 0. A later analysis lacked HLA typing for the validation cohort, so it scored co-occurrence in that cohort across all 110 or so repertoires. A few of the identified cytomegalovirus-associated TCR beta chains were confirmed in vitro to be specific for cytomegalovirus antigens. In the study, about 150 TCR beta chains were listed as associated with cytomegalovirus. Most TCR sequences were seen in very few donors, while some public TCRs were found in many individuals. It was suggested by the authors that the approach could potentially be generalized to other disease states and immunological phenotypes.

Separate from the roughly 650-subject first cohort, the validation cohort of around 130 subjects was the group to which the donors belonged. CDR1 SGHRS and CDR2 YFSETQ were looked up in the germline V gene. Clipping removes 2 bases from V and 10 bases from J, with 4 as the unmatched junction base count. The CDR3 covers 13 residues, taking in both the cysteine and the phenylalanine. Only the CDR3 portion is preserved as DNA: 39 bases, with reading frame beginning at the first base. Libraries were made using the immunoSEQ multiplex PCR assay. The source study handled its data this way. To diagnose cytomegalovirus status from the catalog of TCR beta chain sequences, a statistical classification framework was built. In TCRdb, the immuneACCESS table is reduced to in-frame sequences with V and J assigned. These tables do not hold every clone; where another copy was compared, an unresolved V gene accounts for under half, and the others remain unexplained. V, J and clone size are taken as reported in that table, and D and trimming were inferred from the DNA itself. Across this sample there are 150,000 to 200,000 clones, with roughly 84% seen only once. In total, the top ten clones hold approximately 7% of the sample.

Sequencing used PBMCs. Recombination linked TRBV5-1 to TRBJ2-1; 9 bases in the junction line up with TRBD2. The receptor comes from a man younger than 35 in good health and CMV-seropositive. Here is the DNA: TGCGCCAGCAGCTTTGATGCGGGAGGGGAGCAGTTCTTC. Its translation reads: CASSFDAGGEQFF.